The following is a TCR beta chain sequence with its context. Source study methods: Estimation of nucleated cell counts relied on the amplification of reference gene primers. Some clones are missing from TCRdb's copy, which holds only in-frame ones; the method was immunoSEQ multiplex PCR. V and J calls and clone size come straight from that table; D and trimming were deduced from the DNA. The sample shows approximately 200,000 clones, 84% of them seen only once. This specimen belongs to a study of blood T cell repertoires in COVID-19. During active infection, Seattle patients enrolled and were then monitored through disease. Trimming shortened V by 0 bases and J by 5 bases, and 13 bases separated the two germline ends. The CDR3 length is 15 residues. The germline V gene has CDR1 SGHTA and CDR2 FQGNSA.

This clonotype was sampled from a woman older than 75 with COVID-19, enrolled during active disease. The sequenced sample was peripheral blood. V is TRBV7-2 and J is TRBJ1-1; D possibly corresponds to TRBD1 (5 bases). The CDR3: CASSLATQGWTEAFF. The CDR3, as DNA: TGTGCCAGCAGCTTAGCGACCCAGGGTTGGACTGAAGCTTTCTTT.